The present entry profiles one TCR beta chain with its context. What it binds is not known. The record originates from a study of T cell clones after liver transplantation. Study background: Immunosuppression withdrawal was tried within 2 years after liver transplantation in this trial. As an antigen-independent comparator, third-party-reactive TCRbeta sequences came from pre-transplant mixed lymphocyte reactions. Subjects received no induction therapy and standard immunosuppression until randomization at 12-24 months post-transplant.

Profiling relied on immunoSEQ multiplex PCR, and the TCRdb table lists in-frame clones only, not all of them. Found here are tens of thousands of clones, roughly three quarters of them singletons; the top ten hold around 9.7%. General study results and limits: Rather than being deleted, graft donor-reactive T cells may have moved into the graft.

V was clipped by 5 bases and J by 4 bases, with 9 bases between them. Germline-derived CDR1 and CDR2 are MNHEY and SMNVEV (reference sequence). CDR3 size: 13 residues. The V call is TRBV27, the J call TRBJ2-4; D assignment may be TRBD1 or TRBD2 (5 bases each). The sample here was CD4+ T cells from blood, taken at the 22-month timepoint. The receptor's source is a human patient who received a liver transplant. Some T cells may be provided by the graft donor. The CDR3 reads CASSVGPKNIQYF. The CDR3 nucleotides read TGTGCCAGCAGTGTGGGACCAAAAAACATTCAGTACTTC.